Listed below are T cell receptor beta chains from one sample, sequenced in a study of OX40 agonist ivuxolimab in advanced cancers. TCRdb keeps only in-frame clones here, not all; method: immunoSEQ multiplex PCR. Here the sample spans tens of thousands of clones, 91% being singletons. Here the sequenced sample was CD4+ or CD8+ T cells sorted from blood, taken in a trial of the OX40 agonist ivuxolimab. The receptor set was obtained from an adult with an advanced solid tumor such as melanoma, head and neck, liver or kidney cancer. CDR3s include the opening cysteine and the closing phenylalanine or tryptophan. D genes are given only for firm matches. Rows may omit the clone size; those that give it use once, few, many or a size class.

J: TRBJ1-2; size: NA; V: TRBV28; D: NA; CDR3: CASSPPVGQGYTF; DNA: TGTGCCAGCAGTCCCCCCGTGGGGCAGGGCTACACCTTC
J: TRBJ1-2; size: NA; V: TRBV28; D: TRBD1; CDR3: CASSLSGDRVDYGYTF; DNA: TGTGCCAGCAGTTTATCCGGGGACAGGGTGGACTATGGCTACACCTTC
J: TRBJ2-3; size: NA; V: TRBV11-2; D: NA; CDR3: CASRLSTDTQYF; DNA: TGTGCCAGCAGACTGAGCACAGATACGCAGTATTTT
J: TRBJ1-5; size: NA; V: TRBV28; D: NA; CDR3: CASRGQFNQPQHF; DNA: TGTGCCAGCAGGGGGCAGTTCAATCAGCCCCAGCATTTT
J: TRBJ1-2; size: NA; V: TRBV10-3; D: NA; CDR3: CAISESIGSSYGYTF; DNA: TGTGCCATCAGTGAGTCGATTGGCAGCTCGTATGGCTACACCTTC
J: TRBJ2-7; size: NA; V: TRBV23-1; D: NA; CDR3: CASSQSLAYEQYF; DNA: TGCGCCAGCAGTCAATCGCTAGCCTACGAGCAGTACTTC
J: TRBJ1-1; size: NA; V: TRBV7-2; D: TRBD1; CDR3: CASSLEGALMNTEAFF; DNA: TGTGCCAGCAGCTTAGAGGGGGCCCTTATGAACACTGAAGCTTTCTTT
J: TRBJ2-3; size: NA; V: TRBV19; D: TRBD2; CDR3: CASSTGAGAIDTQYF; DNA: TGTGCCAGTAGTACGGGAGCGGGAGCCATAGATACGCAGTATTTT
J: TRBJ2-2; size: NA; V: TRBV18; D: NA; CDR3: CASSPNQGPNTGELFF; DNA: TGTGCCAGCTCCCCGAACCAAGGGCCCAACACCGGGGAGCTGTTTTTT
J: TRBJ2-3; size: NA; V: TRBV18; D: TRBD2; CDR3: CASSQSSSGTPYTQYF; DNA: TGTGCCAGCTCCCAGAGTTCTAGCGGGACACCGTATACGCAGTATTTT
J: TRBJ2-7; size: NA; V: TRBV7-2; D: NA; CDR3: CASSPLAGNYEQYF; DNA: TGTGCCAGCAGCCCGCTTGCGGGCAACTACGAGCAGTACTTC
J: TRBJ2-7; size: NA; V: TRBV21-1; D: NA; CDR3: CASSKRAPSYEQYF; DNA: TGTGCCAGCAGCAAGCGAGCTCCCTCCTACGAGCAGTACTTC
J: TRBJ2-7; size: NA; V: TRBV7-9; D: TRBD1; CDR3: CASSGTGDFYEQYF; DNA: TGTGCCAGCAGCGGGACAGGGGATTTTTACGAGCAGTACTTC
J: TRBJ1-2; size: NA; V: TRBV11-2; D: TRBD1; CDR3: CASSARATGANYGYTF; DNA: TGTGCCAGCAGCGCCCGAGCGACAGGGGCTAACTATGGCTACACCTTC
J: TRBJ2-7; size: once; V: TRBV30; D: TRBD1; CDR3: CAQDRAPSYEQYF; DNA: TGTGCCCAAGACAGGGCCCCCTCCTACGAGCAGTACTTC
J: TRBJ2-3; size: NA; V: TRBV4-3; D: TRBD2; CDR3: CASSQETSGADTQYF; DNA: TGCGCCAGCAGCCAAGAGACTAGCGGGGCAGATACGCAGTATTTT
J: TRBJ1-2; size: NA; V: TRBV28; D: NA; CDR3: CASSLGGVQGPNYGYTF; DNA: TGTGCCAGCAGTTTAGGGGGGGTACAGGGCCCTAACTATGGCTACACCTTC
J: TRBJ2-1; size: NA; V: TRBV27; D: NA; CDR3: CASSLAGGGYNEQFF; DNA: TGTGCCAGCAGTTTAGCTGGAGGGGGTTACAATGAGCAGTTCTTC
J: TRBJ2-1; size: NA; V: TRBV20-1; D: NA; CDR3: CSASVEQFF; DNA: TGCAGTGCTAGTGTCGAGCAGTTCTTC
J: TRBJ2-7; size: NA; V: TRBV29-1; D: NA; CDR3: CSVGGLGSSYEQYF; DNA: TGCAGCGTTGGGGGGCTGGGGTCCTCCTACGAGCAGTACTTC
J: TRBJ2-2; size: NA; V: TRBV19; D: NA; CDR3: CASSIAQRPGTGELFF; DNA: TGTGCCAGTAGTATAGCCCAGCGTCCGGGCACCGGGGAGCTGTTTTTT
J: TRBJ2-5; size: NA; V: TRBV5-8; D: NA; CDR3: CASSLTGKAQYF; DNA: TGTGCCAGCAGCTTGACAGGGAAGGCCCAGTACTTC
J: TRBJ1-2; size: NA; V: TRBV18; D: TRBD1; CDR3: CASSPPDGQGARGYTF; DNA: TGTGCCAGCTCACCTCCTGATGGGCAGGGGGCGCGTGGCTACACCTTC
J: TRBJ1-2; size: NA; V: TRBV29-1; D: TRBD1; CDR3: CSAADRRLYGYTF; DNA: TGCAGCGCCGCGGACAGGAGGTTGTATGGCTACACCTTC
J: TRBJ2-5; size: NA; V: TRBV6-1; D: TRBD2; CDR3: CASYTGGKLQETQYF; DNA: TGTGCCAGCTACACGGGAGGGAAACTCCAAGAGACCCAGTACTTC
J: TRBJ1-1; size: NA; V: TRBV2; D: NA; CDR3: CASSEGVLNTEAFF; DNA: TGTGCCAGCAGTGAGGGGGTTTTGAACACTGAAGCTTTCTTT
J: TRBJ1-4; size: NA; V: TRBV4-1; D: NA; CDR3: CASSQEGSAAEKLFF; DNA: TGCGCCAGCAGCCAAGAAGGGTCTGCAGCGGAAAAACTGTTTTTT
J: TRBJ1-2; size: NA; V: TRBV6-5; D: NA; CDR3: CASSYSLMVGYTF; DNA: TGTGCCAGCAGTTACTCCTTGATGGTTGGCTACACCTTC
J: TRBJ2-7; size: NA; V: TRBV13; D: NA; CDR3: CASSFRASSYEQYF; DNA: TGTGCCAGCAGCTTCAGGGCCAGCTCCTACGAGCAGTACTTC
J: TRBJ2-1; size: NA; V: TRBV4-2; D: NA; CDR3: CASSQVARGKYYNEQFF; DNA: TGTGCCAGCAGCCAAGTCGCGAGGGGGAAATACTACAATGAGCAGTTCTTC
J: TRBJ2-7; size: NA; V: TRBV6-1; D: NA; CDR3: CASSSLATVSYEQYF; DNA: TGTGCCAGCAGTTCGCTAGCGACCGTCTCCTACGAGCAGTACTTC
J: TRBJ1-2; size: NA; V: TRBV4-1; D: NA; CDR3: CASSQVIDAGFNDGYTF; DNA: TGCGCCAGCAGCCAAGTAATTGATGCCGGATTTAACGATGGCTACACCTTC
J: TRBJ1-4; size: NA; V: TRBV10-1; D: TRBD1; CDR3: CASRITGTGSTNEKLFF; DNA: TGCGCCAGCAGGATCACCGGGACAGGTTCAACTAATGAAAAACTGTTTTTT
J: TRBJ2-3; size: NA; V: TRBV19; D: NA; CDR3: CASSQQADTQYF; DNA: TGTGCCAGTAGTCAGCAGGCAGATACGCAGTATTTT
J: TRBJ2-5; size: NA; V: TRBV5-6; D: NA; CDR3: CASSLDIEQETQYF; DNA: TGTGCCAGCAGCTTGGACATTGAACAAGAGACCCAGTACTTC
J: TRBJ1-2; size: once; V: TRBV30; D: NA; CDR3: CAWSRNVGMEGYTF; DNA: TGTGCCTGGAGTCGCAACGTAGGGATGGAAGGCTACACCTTC